This T cell receptor (beta chain) comes out of a study of blood T cell repertoires in COVID-19. Study details: PBMCs, B-cell-depleted T cells, or T cells were the source of the cDNA or gDNA that made up the material.

A word on this clone: The identical CDR3 is also encoded by other nucleotide sequences in the sample.

Participants were aged about 18 to 100 years, lived in 24 US areas, and enrolled virtually. TCRdb keeps only in-frame clones here, not all; method: immunoSEQ multiplex PCR. The sample gives roughly 250,000 clones, around 90% of which show up once; under 3.5% is in the top ten. V lost 6 bases, J lost 1 base, and 6 bases lay in between. Germline CDR1 DFQATT, CDR2 SNEGSKA (reference sequence). This CDR3 spans 11 amino acids. The specimen was PBMCs or T cells enriched from blood (not recorded which). The V call is TRBV20-1, the J call TRBJ1-1; no clear D. The origin of this receptor is a woman aged 50 to 60 who had recovered from COVID-19. CDR3 DNA sequence: TGCAGTGCCCCCAGGAACACTGAAGCTTTCTTT. This gives the protein CSAPRNTEAFF.